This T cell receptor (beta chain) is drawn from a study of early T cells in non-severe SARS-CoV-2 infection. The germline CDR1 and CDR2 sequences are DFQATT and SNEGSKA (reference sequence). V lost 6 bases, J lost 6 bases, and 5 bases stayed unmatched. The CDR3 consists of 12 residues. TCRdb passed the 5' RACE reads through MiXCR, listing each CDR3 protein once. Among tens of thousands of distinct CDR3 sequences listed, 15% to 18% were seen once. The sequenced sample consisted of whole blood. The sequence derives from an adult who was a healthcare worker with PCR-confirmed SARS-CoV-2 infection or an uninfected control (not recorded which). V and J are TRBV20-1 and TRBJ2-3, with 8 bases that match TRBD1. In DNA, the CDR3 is TGCAGTGCAACGACAGGGGACGATACGCAGTATTTT. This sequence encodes CSATTGDDTQYF.